This is a list of T cell receptor beta chains from one sample in a study of Ad26.COV2.S vaccination and SARS-CoV-2 variants. Data came from immunoSEQ multiplex PCR; TCRdb stores just in-frame clones and leaves some out. Of a few hundred thousand clones detected, about four fifths appear once; the ten largest clones hold about 8%. Sequenced material: peripheral blood, taken in a trial of Ad26.COV2.S vaccine versus placebo. All receptors derive from a person aged 18 to 65 who received the Ad26.COV2.S COVID-19 vaccine or a placebo. CDR3s include the opening cysteine and the closing phenylalanine or tryptophan. The D gene is left open where the match is weak. Size is omitted from some rows. Given values are once, few, many or a class for expanded clones.

v_gene: TRBV4-1; d_gene: -; j_gene: TRBJ2-5; abundance: -; CDR3aa: CASSKDPQQEAQYF; CDR3nt: TGCGCCAGCAGCAAGGACCCTCAACAGGAGGCCCAGTACTTC
v_gene: TRBV5-1; d_gene: -; j_gene: TRBJ1-1; abundance: -; CDR3aa: CATMETASTEAFF; CDR3nt: TGCGCCACCATGGAAACAGCTAGCACTGAAGCTTTCTTT
v_gene: TRBV5-1; d_gene: TRBD1; j_gene: TRBJ2-5; abundance: -; CDR3aa: CASSEPGQIETQYF; CDR3nt: TGCGCCAGCAGCGAGCCGGGACAGATAGAGACCCAGTACTTC
v_gene: TRBV24-1; d_gene: TRBD1; j_gene: TRBJ2-7; abundance: once; CDR3aa: CATSGGQATIYEQYF; CDR3nt: TGTGCCACCAGTGGAGGACAGGCCACAATCTACGAGCAGTACTTC
v_gene: TRBV27; d_gene: TRBD2; j_gene: TRBJ2-1; abundance: few; CDR3aa: CASRTSGSSYNEQFF; CDR3nt: TGTGCCAGCAGAACTAGCGGGAGCTCCTACAATGAGCAGTTCTTC
v_gene: TRBV5-1; d_gene: TRBD1; j_gene: TRBJ2-7; abundance: -; CDR3aa: CASSSLTGDYEQYF; CDR3nt: TGCGCCAGCAGCTCGTTGACAGGGGATTACGAGCAGTACTTC
v_gene: TRBV28; d_gene: -; j_gene: TRBJ1-1; abundance: -; CDR3aa: CASSLLGRRTEAFF; CDR3nt: TGTGCCAGCAGTTTATTGGGCAGGAGGACTGAAGCTTTCTTT
v_gene: TRBV3-1/TRBV3-2; d_gene: TRBD2; j_gene: TRBJ2-1; abundance: -; CDR3aa: CASRPRTSGKYNEQFF; CDR3nt: TGTGCCAGCAGACCCCGGACTAGCGGAAAATACAATGAGCAGTTCTTC
v_gene: TRBV2; d_gene: -; j_gene: TRBJ1-5; abundance: -; CDR3aa: CASTPRGRSSNQPQHF; CDR3nt: TGTGCCAGCACCCCGAGGGGCAGGAGTAGCAATCAGCCCCAGCATTTT
v_gene: TRBV5-1; d_gene: -; j_gene: TRBJ1-2; abundance: -; CDR3aa: CASSLFGDYGYTF; CDR3nt: TGCGCCAGCAGCTTGTTTGGAGACTATGGCTACACCTTC
v_gene: TRBV5-1; d_gene: -; j_gene: TRBJ1-2; abundance: -; CDR3aa: CASSLVTNYGYTF; CDR3nt: TGCGCCAGCAGCTTAGTCACTAACTATGGCTACACCTTC
v_gene: TRBV29-1; d_gene: TRBD1; j_gene: TRBJ1-1; abundance: -; CDR3aa: CSVGQGTSTMNTEAFF; CDR3nt: TGCAGCGTGGGACAGGGGACGTCAACGATGAACACTGAAGCTTTCTTT
v_gene: TRBV21-1; d_gene: -; j_gene: TRBJ2-1; abundance: once; CDR3aa: CAGRRTGAYNEQFF; CDR3nt: TGTGCCGGGCGTAGGACGGGGGCGTACAATGAGCAGTTCTTC
v_gene: TRBV7-3; d_gene: TRBD2; j_gene: TRBJ2-3; abundance: -; CDR3aa: CASSFGRGDTQYF; CDR3nt: TGTGCCAGCAGCTTCGGGAGGGGAGATACGCAGTATTTT
v_gene: TRBV5-5; d_gene: TRBD2; j_gene: TRBJ2-2; abundance: -; CDR3aa: CASSPLAIANTGELFF; CDR3nt: TGTGCCAGCAGCCCACTAGCGATCGCGAACACCGGGGAGCTGTTTTTT
v_gene: TRBV12-3/TRBV12-4; d_gene: -; j_gene: TRBJ1-5; abundance: -; CDR3aa: CASKGTTGQPQHF; CDR3nt: TGTGCCAGCAAGGGGACAACGGGGCAGCCCCAGCATTTT
v_gene: TRBV7-8; d_gene: -; j_gene: TRBJ2-7; abundance: -; CDR3aa: CASSHRRGYPGDEQYF; CDR3nt: TGTGCCAGCAGCCATAGGCGGGGTTACCCAGGGGACGAGCAGTACTTC
v_gene: TRBV24-1; d_gene: -; j_gene: TRBJ2-3; abundance: -; CDR3aa: CATSDLGGVSTDTQYF; CDR3nt: TGTGCCACCAGTGATTTGGGCGGCGTTAGTACAGATACGCAGTATTTT
v_gene: TRBV5-1; d_gene: -; j_gene: TRBJ2-1; abundance: -; CDR3aa: CASSPHGYEQFF; CDR3nt: TGCGCCAGCAGCCCGCACGGGTATGAGCAGTTCTTC
v_gene: TRBV28; d_gene: -; j_gene: TRBJ2-5; abundance: -; CDR3aa: CASSPPIGDGETQYF; CDR3nt: TGTGCCAGCAGTCCCCCTATAGGGGACGGGGAGACCCAGTACTTC
v_gene: TRBV9; d_gene: -; j_gene: TRBJ1-1; abundance: -; CDR3aa: CASSVDRGDDTEAFF; CDR3nt: TGTGCCAGCAGCGTAGACCGGGGTGACGACACTGAAGCTTTCTTT
v_gene: TRBV3-1/TRBV3-2; d_gene: TRBD1; j_gene: TRBJ1-4; abundance: -; CDR3aa: CASSQLGQENEKLFF; CDR3nt: TGTGCCAGCAGCCAATTGGGACAGGAGAATGAAAAACTGTTTTTT
v_gene: TRBV27; d_gene: TRBD1; j_gene: TRBJ2-6; abundance: -; CDR3aa: CASSRTGGSGANVLTF; CDR3nt: TGTGCCAGCAGTCGGACAGGGGGCAGTGGGGCCAACGTCCTGACTTTC
v_gene: TRBV9; d_gene: -; j_gene: TRBJ1-3; abundance: few; CDR3aa: CASSVAFPGTGNTIYF; CDR3nt: TGTGCCAGCAGCGTAGCTTTTCCGGGCACTGGAAACACCATATATTTT
v_gene: TRBV7-2; d_gene: -; j_gene: TRBJ2-7; abundance: -; CDR3aa: CASSLLRRWEQYF; CDR3nt: TGTGCCAGCAGCTTACTGAGGAGGTGGGAGCAGTACTTC
v_gene: TRBV3-1/TRBV3-2; d_gene: -; j_gene: TRBJ2-6; abundance: -; CDR3aa: CASSQFGYSGANVLTF; CDR3nt: TGTGCCAGCAGCCAATTTGGGTACTCTGGGGCCAACGTCCTGACTTTC
v_gene: TRBV19; d_gene: -; j_gene: TRBJ1-3; abundance: once; CDR3aa: CASSMSSPGNTIYF; CDR3nt: TGTGCCAGTAGTATGTCCAGCCCAGGAAACACCATATATTTT
v_gene: TRBV5-4; d_gene: TRBD2; j_gene: TRBJ2-5; abundance: -; CDR3aa: CASSGWPGLAGETQYF; CDR3nt: TGTGCCAGCAGCGGATGGCCGGGACTAGCGGGAGAGACCCAGTACTTC
v_gene: TRBV11-3; d_gene: TRBD2; j_gene: TRBJ2-1; abundance: -; CDR3aa: CASSLGGGSRDEQFF; CDR3nt: TGTGCCAGCAGCTTAGGGGGAGGGTCCAGGGATGAGCAGTTCTTC
v_gene: TRBV9; d_gene: -; j_gene: TRBJ2-1; abundance: -; CDR3aa: CASSGSGTYNEQFF; CDR3nt: TGTGCCAGCAGCGGAAGTGGGACTTACAATGAGCAGTTCTTC
v_gene: TRBV6-6; d_gene: -; j_gene: TRBJ1-4; abundance: -; CDR3aa: CASSLDRTNEKLFF; CDR3nt: TGTGCCAGCAGCTTGGACCGAACGAATGAAAAACTGTTTTTT
v_gene: TRBV11-3; d_gene: TRBD2; j_gene: TRBJ2-1; abundance: -; CDR3aa: CASSTSGNNEQFF; CDR3nt: TGTGCCAGCAGTACTAGCGGGAACAATGAGCAGTTCTTC
v_gene: TRBV7-2; d_gene: -; j_gene: TRBJ1-4; abundance: -; CDR3aa: CASTRQGATNEKLFF; CDR3nt: TGTGCCAGCACCCGCCAGGGTGCAACTAATGAAAAACTGTTTTTT
v_gene: TRBV30; d_gene: -; j_gene: TRBJ1-5; abundance: -; CDR3aa: CAWSVRGNQPQHF; CDR3nt: TGTGCCTGGAGTGTACGGGGCAATCAGCCCCAGCATTTT
v_gene: TRBV5-1; d_gene: TRBD1; j_gene: TRBJ2-2; abundance: -; CDR3aa: CASSTGQGGTGELFF; CDR3nt: TGCGCCAGCAGCACAGGACAGGGGGGCACCGGGGAGCTGTTTTTT
v_gene: TRBV10-1; d_gene: TRBD2; j_gene: TRBJ2-3; abundance: -; CDR3aa: CASSGGLAGGPGDTQYF; CDR3nt: TGCGCCAGCAGTGGGGGACTAGCGGGAGGGCCCGGTGATACGCAGTATTTT
v_gene: TRBV25-1; d_gene: TRBD1; j_gene: TRBJ2-2; abundance: -; CDR3aa: CASRAGTGVTGELFF; CDR3nt: TGTGCCAGCAGAGCTGGGACAGGGGTCACCGGGGAGCTGTTTTTT
v_gene: TRBV19; d_gene: -; j_gene: TRBJ1-4; abundance: -; CDR3aa: CASNGGTPEKLFF; CDR3nt: TGTGCCAGTAATGGCGGGACTCCGGAAAAACTGTTTTTT
v_gene: TRBV5-1; d_gene: TRBD1; j_gene: TRBJ2-2; abundance: -; CDR3aa: CASSTQGATGELFF; CDR3nt: TGCGCCAGCAGCACCCAGGGGGCCACCGGGGAGCTGTTTTTT
v_gene: TRBV7-6; d_gene: TRBD2; j_gene: TRBJ2-7; abundance: few; CDR3aa: CASSLVASGRSYEQYF; CDR3nt: TGTGCCAGCAGCTTAGTGGCTAGCGGGAGGTCCTACGAGCAGTACTTC
v_gene: TRBV6-5; d_gene: -; j_gene: TRBJ1-2; abundance: -; CDR3aa: CASYGAAYGYTF; CDR3nt: TGTGCCAGCTATGGGGCAGCCTATGGCTACACCTTC
v_gene: TRBV7-3; d_gene: -; j_gene: TRBJ2-1; abundance: -; CDR3aa: CASSLTDVPPQFF; CDR3nt: TGTGCCAGCAGCTTAACGGATGTACCCCCGCAGTTCTTC
v_gene: TRBV30; d_gene: TRBD1; j_gene: TRBJ2-5; abundance: -; CDR3aa: CAWSPKDRGRETQYF; CDR3nt: TGTGCCTGGAGTCCCAAGGACAGGGGGCGAGAGACCCAGTACTTC
v_gene: TRBV5-1; d_gene: TRBD1; j_gene: TRBJ1-5; abundance: few; CDR3aa: CASSNLGQVGQPQHF; CDR3nt: TGCGCCAGCAGCAATTTAGGACAGGTCGGTCAGCCCCAGCATTTT
v_gene: TRBV27; d_gene: -; j_gene: TRBJ2-5; abundance: -; CDR3aa: CASSFADDETQYF; CDR3nt: TGTGCCAGCAGTTTTGCCGATGATGAGACCCAGTACTTC
v_gene: TRBV30; d_gene: -; j_gene: TRBJ1-2; abundance: -; CDR3aa: CAWRIQSGAHRYTF; CDR3nt: TGTGCCTGGAGGATACAATCGGGGGCACATCGCTACACCTTC
v_gene: TRBV7-6; d_gene: -; j_gene: TRBJ2-7; abundance: -; CDR3aa: CASSWGPSPFREQYF; CDR3nt: TGTGCCAGCAGCTGGGGACCGAGTCCCTTTCGCGAGCAGTACTTC
v_gene: TRBV12-3/TRBV12-4; d_gene: -; j_gene: TRBJ2-7; abundance: -; CDR3aa: CASSWYGEQYF; CDR3nt: TGTGCCAGCAGTTGGTATGGCGAGCAGTACTTC
v_gene: TRBV11-3; d_gene: -; j_gene: TRBJ1-1; abundance: -; CDR3aa: CASKDSMNTEAFF; CDR3nt: TGTGCCAGCAAGGACAGTATGAACACTGAAGCTTTCTTT
v_gene: TRBV7-9; d_gene: TRBD1; j_gene: TRBJ1-4; abundance: -; CDR3aa: CASSSRQGRREKLFF; CDR3nt: TGTGCCAGCAGCAGCCGACAGGGGCGGCGTGAAAAACTGTTTTTT
v_gene: TRBV27; d_gene: -; j_gene: TRBJ2-3; abundance: -; CDR3aa: CASSLNFRDTQYF; CDR3nt: TGTGCCAGCAGTTTAAATTTTAGGGATACGCAGTATTTT
v_gene: TRBV4-2; d_gene: -; j_gene: TRBJ2-7; abundance: -; CDR3aa: CASSQDWLEGYEQYF; CDR3nt: TGTGCCAGCAGCCAAGATTGGTTGGAGGGATACGAGCAGTACTTC
v_gene: TRBV11-2; d_gene: -; j_gene: TRBJ1-2; abundance: -; CDR3aa: CASSPNFVGRRDYGYTF; CDR3nt: TGTGCCAGCAGCCCGAATTTTGTGGGGCGGAGGGACTATGGCTACACCTTC
v_gene: TRBV6-1; d_gene: -; j_gene: TRBJ1-6; abundance: -; CDR3aa: CASSEYLPLHF; CDR3nt: TGTGCCAGCAGTGAATATCTCCCCCTCCACTTT